The T cell receptor beta chain under discussion was sequenced for a study of T cell responses to AZD1222 COVID-19 vaccine (dated by TCRdb to the early 2020s). With respect to the entire study: AZD1222 recipients with second doses at about 4 weeks or about 12 weeks were pooled, because spike-specific TCR depth and breadth did not differ between schedules. TCR sequencing covered about 230 trial participants: around 210 given two doses of AZD1222 and 26 given two doses of MenACWY control vaccine. Trial participants were enrolled by age into subgroups of 18-55, 56-69 and 70-plus years, and around 150, 28 and 57 TCR-sequenced participants, respectively, were included in these subgroups.

The paper's findings and limits, for the study overall: Vaccine-associated CD4 TCRs spanned the whole spike protein, with dominant responses in regions 160-218 and 743-854. Because no day 14 peak-response samples were available, repertoires were characterized only after the peak T cell response. Only five or six AZD1222 recipients were SARS-CoV-2 seropositive at baseline, limiting conclusions about previously exposed vaccinees. After two AZD1222 doses, spike-specific TCR breadth and depth were significantly higher than at day 0 and than in MenACWY recipients. Most participants were white British and females outnumbered males, and the authors suggested that clonal diversity may have been underestimated. The 56-69-year group was small, and its depth increase did not reach significance, likely because of low power. Nearly half of unique spike-specific TCRs reportedly recognized epitopes outside regions mutated in the B.1.351 and B.1.1.7 variants.

This clone came up a few times. The antigen this receptor binds is unknown. No much larger clone exists at a distance of one base, and base qualities are not known. The time point label, read with the paper, signifies: baseline before first vaccination. Vaccinee samples came from UK trials COV001 and COV002, including a single-blind randomized controlled phase 2/3 trial of AZD1222 (ChAdOx1 nCoV-19) in healthy adults. For TCRbeta chain sequencing, PBMC samples from trial participants were taken at day 0 and at day 28 after the second dose. The CDR3 regions of human TCRbeta chains were subjected to immunosequencing. The study's processing was this. Repertoire TCRs were matched against a reference library of SARS-CoV-2-specific TCRs generated with the MIRA antigen-specificity platform. Breadth meant the fraction of unique TCRs that were SARS-CoV-2-associated, whereas depth meant the fraction of total T cells that were SARS-CoV-2-associated. Using the MIRA data, every spike-specific TCR was mapped to the spike region that the TCR reacted to and assigned to either a CD4 or a CD8 class. Log10-transformed breadth and depth values were compared by one-way ANOVA with Sidak's multiple comparisons tests. Not all clones reach the TCRdb copy of this immuneACCESS table, which keeps in-frame sequences only. Checked studies attribute under half of the gap to unresolved V genes and leave the rest unexplained. V and J calls plus clone size are reproduced from that table; the DNA served to infer D and trimming. The sample profile shows around 150,000 clones; about nine tenths of them were found once. The ten largest make up around 5.5% of the sample.

The germline V gene supplies CDR1 MNHNS and CDR2 SASEGT. The CDR3 goes from the cysteine to the phenylalanine over 13 residues. CDR3 DNA only is kept here, 39 bases in frame from base 1. V is shortened by 3 bases, J by 6 bases, and the region joining them spans 11 bases. This receptor was obtained from an adult in good health. Sequencing was performed on peripheral blood, taken on day 0 of AZD1222 vaccination. Recombination joined TRBV6-1 with TRBJ1-1, with TRBD1 tentatively as D gene (5 bases match). The bases read TGTGCCAGCAGTGACAGGGTTAACGCTGAAGCTTTCTTT. Translated, this is CASSDRVNAEAFF.